This T cell receptor beta chain derives from a study of T cells in Graves' hyperthyroidism and ophthalmopathy. A note on this clonotype: One junction end disagrees with the germline gene, perhaps due to a read error.

Researchers took RNA transcripts and amplified the TCR beta CDR3 regions from them. The HTBI primer set was used in a first-round RT-PCR of the TCR CDR3. TCRdb re-called the multiplex PCR reads through MiXCR, storing one row per CDR3 protein. The sample holds 300,000 to 350,000 distinct CDR3 sequences, 15% to 20% seen once. CDR3 length equals 16 residues. Germline V gene lookup returns CDR1 LGHDT and CDR2 YNNKEL (reference sequence). The TCR sequence derives from a woman aged 50 to 60 with Graves' hyperthyroidism. The V and J genes are TRBV3-1 and TRBJ2-7; D is possibly TRBD1 (5 bases). The sequencing input was blood. CDR3 region: CASSQGQREISYGQYF. DNA for the CDR3: TGTGCCAGCAGCCAAGGACAGAGAGAAATCTCCTACGGGCAGTACTTC.